A selection of T cell receptor beta chains follows, all from one sample in a study of Tregs in tolerant kidney transplant recipients. Profiling relied on immunoSEQ multiplex PCR, and the TCRdb table lists in-frame clones only, not all of them. Among about 240,000 clones listed, about 80% were seen once. The material sequenced was CD4+ T cells from blood. The receptors derive from a human donor in good health. Each CDR3 is given with its conserved first and last residue. A D gene is named only where the DNA matches it firmly. The size entry is marked missing in some rows and otherwise reads once, few, many or a size class.

once | TRBJ1-2 | TRBV18 | NA | CASSPIRGSGYTF | TGTGCCAGCTCACCAATAAGGGGAAGCGGCTACACCTTC
few | TRBJ1-3 | TRBV5-1 | NA | CASSPSQRSGNTIYF | TGCGCCAGCAGCCCCTCGCAGCGCTCTGGAAACACCATATATTTT
few | TRBJ2-4 | TRBV5-1 | NA | CASSLLPSGADDIQYF | TGCGCCAGCAGCTTGCTTCCGTCCGGGGCCGATGACATTCAGTACTTC
NA | TRBJ1-6 | TRBV23-1 | NA | CASEKSGEVSSYNSPLHF | TGCGCCAGCGAAAAATCGGGGGAAGTAAGCTCCTATAATTCACCCCTCCACTTT
NA | TRBJ2-5 | TRBV13 | NA | CASSRDRLQETQYF | TGTGCCAGCAGCCGAGACAGGCTCCAAGAGACCCAGTACTTC
NA | TRBJ1-4 | TRBV7-2 | NA | CASSFWVGRVDEKLFF | TGTGCCAGCAGCTTCTGGGTGGGGAGGGTGGACGAAAAACTGTTTTTT
NA | TRBJ2-1 | TRBV29-1 | NA | CSVEVQKSYNEQFF | TGCAGCGTTGAAGTACAGAAATCCTACAATGAGCAGTTCTTC
NA | TRBJ2-1 | TRBV29-1 | TRBD1 | CSVGFGQGAGDEQFF | TGCAGCGTTGGCTTCGGTCAGGGGGCCGGCGATGAGCAGTTCTTC
NA | TRBJ1-6 | TRBV29-1 | NA | CSVEGGPGSPLHF | TGCAGCGTTGAAGGGGGGCCCGGATCACCCCTCCACTTT
NA | TRBJ1-3 | TRBV5-1 | TRBD1 | CASTPGQGNTIYF | TGCGCCAGCACCCCGGGACAGGGAAACACCATATATTTT
NA | TRBJ1-5 | TRBV5-6 | TRBD1 | CASSYGTASLNQPQHF | TGTGCCAGCAGCTACGGGACAGCAAGTCTCAATCAGCCCCAGCATTTT
NA | TRBJ2-3 | TRBV5-4 | TRBD2 | CASSWFGRGGTDTQYF | TGTGCCAGCAGTTGGTTTGGGCGGGGGGGCACAGATACGCAGTATTTT